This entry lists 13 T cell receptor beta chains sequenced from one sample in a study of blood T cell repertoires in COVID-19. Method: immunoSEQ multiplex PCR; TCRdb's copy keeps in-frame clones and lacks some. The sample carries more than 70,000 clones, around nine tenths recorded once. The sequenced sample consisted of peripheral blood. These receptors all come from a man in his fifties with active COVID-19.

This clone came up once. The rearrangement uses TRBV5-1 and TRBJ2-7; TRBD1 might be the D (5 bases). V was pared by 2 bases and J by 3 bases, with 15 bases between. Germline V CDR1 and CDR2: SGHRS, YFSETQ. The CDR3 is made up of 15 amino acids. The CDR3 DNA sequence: TGCGCCAGCAGCTTAGGCCAGGGCAGGATCTACGAGCAGTACTTC. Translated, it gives CASSLGQGRIYEQYF.

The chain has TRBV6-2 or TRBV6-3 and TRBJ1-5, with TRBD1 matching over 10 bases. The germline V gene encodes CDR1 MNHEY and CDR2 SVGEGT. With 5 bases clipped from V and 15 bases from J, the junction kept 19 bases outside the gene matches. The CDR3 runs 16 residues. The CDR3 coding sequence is TGTGCCAGCAGTAGAAACAGGGACAGGGGTGAGTCCCGACTGCATTTT. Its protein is CASSRNRDRGESRLHF.

CDR3 DNA: TGTGCCAGCAGCTCCTCTAGCCTTGTGACCGGGGAGCTGTTTTTT. This codes for CASSSSSLVTGELFF. The chain is built from TRBV9 and TRBJ2-2; TRBD2 might be the D (5 bases). Germline V gene data show CDR1 as SGDLS and CDR2 as YYNGEE. Trimming removed 4 bases from V and 5 bases from J, with 15 bases in between. CDR3 length: 15 amino acids. Combining the CDR3 with reference TRBV9 and TRBJ2-2 gives the whole variable domain DSGVTQTPKHLITATGQRVTLRCSPRSGDLSVYWYQQSLDQGLQFLIQYYNGEERAKGNILERFSAQQFPDLHSELNLSSLELGDSALYFCASSSSSLVTGELFFGEGSRLTVL.

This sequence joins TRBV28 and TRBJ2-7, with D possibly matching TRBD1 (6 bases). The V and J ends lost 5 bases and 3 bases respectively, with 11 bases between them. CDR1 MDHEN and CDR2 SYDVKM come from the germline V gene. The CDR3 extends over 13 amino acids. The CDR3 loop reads CASSPGVNYEQYF. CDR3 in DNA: TGTGCCAGCAGTCCAGGGGTCAACTACGAGCAGTACTTC.

DNA of the CDR3: TGTGCCAGCAGCTTCCTATCTGCCACTGAAGCTTTCTTT. Translating gives CASSFLSATEAFF. The chain links TRBV7-8 to TRBJ1-1; no clear D. Trimming cost V 3 bases and J 4 bases, with 9 bases left between them. The CDR3 sequence is 13 residues long. Per the germline V gene, CDR1 is SGHVS and CDR2 is FQNEAQ. Full variable domain (remainder filled in from reference TRBV7-8 and TRBJ1-1): GAGVSQSPRYKVAKRGQDVALRCDPISGHVSLFWYQQALGQGPEFLTYFQNEAQLDKSGLPSDRFFAERPEGSVSTLKIQRTQQEDSAVYLCASSFLSATEAFFGQGTRLTVV.

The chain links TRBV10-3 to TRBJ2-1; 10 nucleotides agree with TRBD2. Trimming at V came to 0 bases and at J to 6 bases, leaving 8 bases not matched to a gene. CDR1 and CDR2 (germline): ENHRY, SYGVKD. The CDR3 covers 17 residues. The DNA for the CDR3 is TGTGCCATCAGTGAGTCGGGTGGGGCTAGCGGGAGCAATGAGCAGTTCTTC. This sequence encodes CAISESGGASGSNEQFF.

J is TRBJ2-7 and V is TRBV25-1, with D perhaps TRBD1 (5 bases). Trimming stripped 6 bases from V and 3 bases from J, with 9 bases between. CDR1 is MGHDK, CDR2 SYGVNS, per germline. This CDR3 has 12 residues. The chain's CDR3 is CASSPDSYEQYF. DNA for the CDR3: TGTGCCAGCAGCCCCGACAGCTACGAGCAGTACTTC.

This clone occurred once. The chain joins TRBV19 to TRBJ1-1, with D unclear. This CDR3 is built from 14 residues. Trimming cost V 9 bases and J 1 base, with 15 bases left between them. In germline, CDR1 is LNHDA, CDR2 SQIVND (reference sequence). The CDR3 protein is CASKSGRPNTEAFF. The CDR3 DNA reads TGTGCCAGCAAAAGCGGACGGCCGAACACTGAAGCTTTCTTT.

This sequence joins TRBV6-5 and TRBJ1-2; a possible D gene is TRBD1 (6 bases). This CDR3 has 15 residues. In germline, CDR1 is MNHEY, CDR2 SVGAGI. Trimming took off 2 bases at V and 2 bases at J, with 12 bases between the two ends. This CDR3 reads CASSYGLGANYGYTF. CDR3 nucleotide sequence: TGTGCCAGCAGTTACGGGCTGGGGGCCAACTATGGCTACACCTTC.

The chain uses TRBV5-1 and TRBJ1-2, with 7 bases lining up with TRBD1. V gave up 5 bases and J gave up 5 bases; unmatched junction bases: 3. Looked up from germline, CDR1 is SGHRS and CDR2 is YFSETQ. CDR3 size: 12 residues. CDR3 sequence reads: CASRRTGYGYTF. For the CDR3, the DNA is TGCGCCAGCAGGCGGACAGGATATGGCTACACCTTC.

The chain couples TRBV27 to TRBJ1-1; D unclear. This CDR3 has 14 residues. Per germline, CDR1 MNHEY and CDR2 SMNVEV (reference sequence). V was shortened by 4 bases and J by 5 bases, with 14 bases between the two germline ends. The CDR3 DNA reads TGTGCCAGCAGTTACTCTCCCGTTCTAACTGAAGCTTTCTTT. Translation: CASSYSPVLTEAFF.

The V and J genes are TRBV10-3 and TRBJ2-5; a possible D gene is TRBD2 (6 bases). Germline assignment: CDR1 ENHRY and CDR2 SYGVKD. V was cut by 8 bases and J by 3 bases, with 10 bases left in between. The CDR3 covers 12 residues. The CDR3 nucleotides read TGTGCCATCGGCGGGACCGAAGAGACCCAGTACTTC. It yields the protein CAIGGTEETQYF.

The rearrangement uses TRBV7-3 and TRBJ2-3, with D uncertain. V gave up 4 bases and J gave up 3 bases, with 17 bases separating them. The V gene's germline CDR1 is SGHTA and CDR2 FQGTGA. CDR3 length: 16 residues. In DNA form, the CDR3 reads TGTGCCAGCAGCTCCCGAGGAGATCTCTCAACAGATACGCAGTATTTT. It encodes CASSSRGDLSTDTQYF. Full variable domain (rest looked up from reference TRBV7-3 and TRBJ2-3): GAGVSQTPSNKVTEKGKYVELRCDPISGHTALYWYRQSLGQGPEFLIYFQGTGAADDSGLPNDRFFAVRPEGSVSTLKIQRTERGDSAVYLCASSSRGDLSTDTQYFGPGTRLTVL.